The present entry profiles one T cell receptor beta chain with its context. The sample is drawn from a study of blood T cell repertoires in COVID-19. Profiled with immunoSEQ multiplex PCR; TCRdb holds only in-frame clones, not every one. The table records about 140,000 clones, 65% to 80% of them present only once. V lost 5 bases and J 8 bases, leaving 15 bases between the germline ends. The germline CDR1 and CDR2 sequences are SGHTA and FQGNSA. This CDR3 is 14 amino acids long. The receptor's source is a man aged 60 to 69 with acute or convalescent COVID-19. The sample was peripheral blood. The chain recombines TRBV7-2 with TRBJ1-4; perhaps TRBD1 as D (6 bases). CDR3 loop: CASSPGWTAEKLFF. The CDR3 region has the DNA TGTGCCAGCAGCCCCGGATGGACAGCGGAAAAACTGTTTTTT.